This T cell receptor (beta chain) emerged from a study of control samples from healthy donors and cancer patients. This CDR3 contains 15 residues. Germline-derived CDR1 and CDR2 are MNHEY and SVGEGT. The V segment lost 0 bases and the J segment 6 bases; nucleotides outside the gene matches: 2. Repertoires were generated with immunoSEQ multiplex PCR, while TCRdb's copy carries only in-frame clones and drops some. Of some 120,000 clones listed, 75% to 95% are singletons. The origin of this receptor is a man between 18 and 29 years old in good health. The V call is TRBV6-2 or TRBV6-3, the J call TRBJ2-1; 10 positions match TRBD1. Sequenced: blood. CDR3 sequence reads: CASSYSGQGPNEQFF. The CDR3 DNA sequence: TGTGCCAGCAGTTACTCGGGACAGGGGCCCAATGAGCAGTTCTTC.